The rows below give T cell receptor beta chains drawn from one sample of a study of response to subunit inactivated influenza vaccine. TCRdb called the RT-PCR reads again in MiXCR, with one record for every CDR3 protein. The repertoire has about 520,000 distinct CDR3 sequences, approximately 11% of them found once; the top ten carry about 12%. This specimen was PBMCs from blood, taken about 40 days after vaccination. The receptors here all came from a man aged 50 or older who received an inactivated influenza vaccine. Each CDR3 is given with its conserved first and last residue. D genes are given only for firm matches. Expanded clones get a size class; other rows say once, few or many, or leave the size out.

>TRBJ1-5|TRBV10-3|-|few
CAIKSGRNQPQHF
TGTGCCATCAAAAGTGGACGCAATCAGCCCCAGCATTTT
>TRBJ2-7|TRBV7-8|-|many
CASSPLPAYEQYF
TGTGCCAGCAGCCCCCTGCCGGCCTACGAGCAGTACTTC
>TRBJ2-7|TRBV5-1|TRBD1|few
CASSSGQGAHEQYF
TGCGCCAGCAGCTCGGGACAGGGGGCCCACGAGCAGTACTTC
>TRBJ1-2|TRBV4-1|-|-
CASSQVGSALEHGYTF
TGCGCCAGCAGCCAAGTTGGTAGCGCCCTGGAGCATGGCTACACCTTC
>TRBJ1-5|TRBV5-6|TRBD1|-
CASSLGGQGWGQPHHF
TGTGCCAGCAGCTTGGGGGGACAGGGCTGGGGTCAGCCCCATCATTTT
>TRBJ1-2|TRBV12-3/TRBV12-4|TRBD1|many
CASSWGTGDGYTF
TGTGCCAGCAGTTGGGGGACAGGCGATGGCTACACCTTC
>TRBJ2-3|TRBV5-1|TRBD2|-
CASSPRARSGSRTDTQYF
TGCGCCAGCAGCCCAAGAGCACGTAGCGGGTCCCGCACAGATACGCAGTATTTT
>TRBJ2-7|TRBV4-3|TRBD1|-
CASSLQTTGDYEQYF
TGCGCCAGCAGCCTTCAAACGACAGGGGACTACGAGCAGTACTTC
>TRBJ2-7|TRBV7-2|TRBD1|-
CASSLNPPRGHQYF
TGTGCCAGCAGCTTAAACCCCCCCAGGGGGCATCAGTACTTC
>TRBJ2-1|TRBV7-3|-|few
CASSFTVHNEQFF
TGTGCCAGCAGCTTCACAGTACACAATGAGCAGTTCTTC
>TRBJ1-2|TRBV12-3/TRBV12-4|TRBD1|-
CASSLGQGWFDGYTF
TGTGCCAGCAGTCTCGGACAGGGGTGGTTCGATGGCTACACCTTC
>TRBJ1-2|TRBV4-2|TRBD1|-
CASSPRQGELGGYTF
TGTGCCAGCAGCCCCCGACAGGGGGAATTAGGTGGCTACACCTTC
>TRBJ2-5|TRBV15|TRBD2|-
CATSRGLAGEETQYF
TGTGCCACCAGCAGAGGACTAGCGGGGGAAGAGACCCAGTACTTC
>TRBJ2-1|TRBV20-1|TRBD2|many
CSAGEPGGNEQFF
TGCAGTGCAGGGGAGCCGGGAGGCAATGAGCAGTTCTTC
>TRBJ2-1|TRBV5-1|-|many
CASSLAGSAEEQFF
TGCGCCAGCAGCTTGGCCGGCTCTGCGGAAGAGCAGTTCTTC
>TRBJ2-1|TRBV2|TRBD2|few
CASTSSGQPNNEQFF
TGTGCCAGCACCTCTAGCGGACAACCGAACAATGAGCAGTTCTTC
>TRBJ2-1|TRBV6-2/TRBV6-3|-|-
CASSWGEPYNEQFF
TGTGCCAGCAGTTGGGGGGAGCCCTACAATGAGCAGTTCTTC
>TRBJ2-5|TRBV3-1|-|many
CASSWQGETQYF
TGTGCCAGCAGCTGGCAGGGAGAGACCCAGTACTTC
>TRBJ2-1|TRBV20-1|-|few
CSARLLPQGGILYNEQFF
TGCAGTGCTAGATTACTCCCCCAGGGCGGGATTCTGTACAATGAGCAGTTCTTC
>TRBJ2-1|TRBV29-1|-|-
CSVILSSYNEQFF
TGCAGCGTTATCCTGAGCTCCTACAATGAGCAGTTCTTC
>TRBJ1-1|TRBV7-9|-|-
CASSSRGRTEAFF
TGTGCCAGCAGTTCGCGGGGGAGGACTGAAGCTTTCTTT
>TRBJ1-1|TRBV7-9|TRBD1|many
CASSLGQGDTEAFF
TGTGCCAGCAGCTTAGGACAGGGGGACACTGAAGCTTTCTTT
>TRBJ1-5|TRBV9|-|few
CASSGGDGYNQPQHF
TGTGCCAGCAGCGGAGGGGACGGATACAATCAGCCCCAGCATTTT
>TRBJ2-4|TRBV5-1|-|many
CASSGLTRRSSIQYF
TGCGCCAGCAGCGGCCTTACTAGGAGGAGCAGCATTCAGTACTTC
>TRBJ2-7|TRBV7-9|-|many
CASGSGNFHEQYF
TGTGCCAGCGGAAGCGGCAATTTCCACGAGCAGTACTTC
>TRBJ2-1|TRBV5-8|TRBD2|few
CASDSGHSYNEQFF
TGTGCCAGCGATAGCGGGCACTCCTACAATGAGCAGTTCTTC
>TRBJ1-2|TRBV20-1|-|many
CSAATQVGGGYTF
TGCAGTGCTGCGACACAGGTGGGGGGTGGCTACACCTTC
>TRBJ2-5|TRBV4-2|TRBD1|-
CASSQDLTGPHTTQYF
TGTGCCAGCAGCCAAGATTTGACAGGGCCTCATACGACCCAGTACTTC
>TRBJ1-1|TRBV2|-|few
CASIFDPNTEAFF
TGTGCCAGCATCTTTGACCCGAACACTGAAGCTTTCTTT
>TRBJ2-1|TRBV7-3|TRBD2|-
CASSSTALAGGGGQFF
TGTGCCAGCAGTTCCACGGCCCTAGCGGGAGGGGGCGGGCAGTTCTTC
>TRBJ2-3|TRBV9|-|-
CASSVDRVWSTDTQYF
TGTGCCAGCAGCGTAGATCGGGTATGGAGCACAGATACGCAGTATTTT
>TRBJ2-3|TRBV12-3/TRBV12-4|TRBD2|-
CASRQRGGSTDTQYF
TGTGCCAGCAGACAGCGGGGGGGTAGCACAGATACGCAGTATTTT
>TRBJ2-7|TRBV27|-|-
CASGSAIRGVAYEQYF
TGTGCCAGCGGATCAGCGATCAGGGGGGTAGCCTACGAGCAGTACTTC
>TRBJ1-2|TRBV24-1|-|few
CATSDPQGGFDYGYTF
TGTGCCACCAGTGACCCCCAGGGTGGGTTCGACTATGGCTACACCTTC
>TRBJ2-1|TRBV5-1|-|many
CASSLVAGGVRNEQFF
TGCGCCAGCAGCTTGGTAGCAGGGGGGGTACGCAATGAGCAGTTCTTC
>TRBJ2-7|TRBV12-3/TRBV12-4|-|many
CASSLGLWPFGEQYF
TGTGCCAGCAGTTTAGGACTGTGGCCTTTTGGCGAGCAGTACTTC
>TRBJ2-3|TRBV5-1|TRBD2|-
CASRNLAGPTDTQYF
TGCGCCAGCAGGAACCTAGCGGGCCCCACAGATACGCAGTATTTT
>TRBJ2-2|TRBV10-3|-|-
CAARPGLYTGELFF
TGTGCCGCCAGGCCCGGCCTCTACACCGGGGAGCTGTTTTTT
>TRBJ2-5|TRBV20-1|-|-
CSARDLGRVAEETQYF
TGCAGTGCTAGAGATCTTGGTCGAGTAGCGGAAGAGACCCAGTACTTC
>TRBJ2-7|TRBV20-1|TRBD1|-
CSASDRGFAYEQYF
TGCAGTGCGAGCGACAGGGGGTTTGCCTACGAGCAGTACTTC
>TRBJ2-7|TRBV9|TRBD2|many
CASSEGLADYEQYF
TGTGCCAGCAGCGAGGGACTAGCGGACTACGAGCAGTACTTC
>TRBJ2-1|TRBV12-3/TRBV12-4|TRBD2|-
CASSYAPGLAGHEQFF
TGTGCCAGCAGTTACGCTCCGGGACTAGCGGGGCATGAGCAGTTCTTC
>TRBJ2-7|TRBV20-1|-|few
CSAQQGYGGREQYF
TGCAGTGCCCAACAGGGATATGGGGGGAGGGAGCAGTACTTC
>TRBJ2-3|TRBV4-3|-|few
CASSQDTSDTQYF
TGCGCCAGCAGCCAAGATACCTCGGATACGCAGTATTTT
>TRBJ2-7|TRBV7-9|TRBD1|few
CASSSGTGIEQYF
TGTGCCAGCAGCTCCGGGACAGGGATCGAGCAGTACTTC
>TRBJ2-7|TRBV30|-|few
CAWTREDGEQYF
TGTGCCTGGACCCGGGAAGACGGCGAGCAGTACTTC
>TRBJ2-1|TRBV24-1|TRBD2|-
CATSDFGLAGVRALDEQFF
TGTGCCACCAGTGATTTTGGACTAGCGGGAGTAAGGGCCCTCGATGAGCAGTTCTTC
>TRBJ1-2|TRBV2|-|few
CASATGTLNYGYTF
TGTGCCAGCGCTACCGGGACGTTGAACTATGGCTACACCTTC
>TRBJ2-5|TRBV28|-|-
CASSGTAHSVQETQYF
TGTGCCAGCAGCGGGACTGCTCATAGCGTTCAAGAGACCCAGTACTTC
>TRBJ1-2|TRBV24-1|-|many
CATPSLSRGGYTF
TGTGCCACACCGAGTCTCTCCAGGGGCGGCTACACCTTC
>TRBJ2-3|TRBV10-3|-|-
CAISGDLTDTQYF
TGTGCCATCAGCGGGGACCTCACAGATACGCAGTATTTT
>TRBJ2-2|TRBV29-1|TRBD2|few
CSVEGRERGNTGELFF
TGCAGCGTTGAGGGGAGGGAGCGGGGGAACACCGGGGAGCTGTTTTTT
>TRBJ1-2|TRBV28|-|few
CASNSRGGRDGYTF
TGTGCCAGCAACTCGCGAGGGGGGCGGGATGGCTACACCTTC
>TRBJ1-4|TRBV20-1|TRBD1|-
CSARDDRVNEKLFF
TGCAGTGCTAGAGACGACAGGGTTAACGAAAAACTGTTTTTT
>TRBJ2-7|TRBV5-1|TRBD2|few
CASSLTSGANYEQYF
TGCGCCAGCAGCTTGACTAGCGGGGCAAACTACGAGCAGTACTTC